The source of this T cell receptor beta chain is a study of OX40 agonist ivuxolimab in advanced cancers. Study-wide results and caveats: Blood T cells, both CD4+ and CD8+, expanded clonally by week 6 at 0.1 to 3.0 mg/kg.

TCRdb keeps only in-frame clones here, not all; method: immunoSEQ multiplex PCR. The profile shows roughly 61,000 clones, 92% of them singletons. This CDR3 is built from 10 residues. V dropped 5 bases and J dropped 6 bases, with 7 bases sitting between them. Germline V gives CDR1 GTSNPN, CDR2 SVGIG (reference sequence). A remark on this clone: Antigen: not known.

The genes are TRBV30 and TRBJ1-2; tentative D call: TRBD1 (5 bases). The source is an adult with an advanced solid tumor such as melanoma, head and neck, liver or kidney cancer. The sample in question was CD4+ or CD8+ T cells sorted from blood, obtained in a trial of the OX40 agonist ivuxolimab. The CDR3 nucleotides read TGTGCCTGGGGGGGAAATGGCTACACCTTC. Translation: CAWGGNGYTF.